This TCR beta chain was obtained from a study of cytomegalovirus exposure and HLA in healthy donors. Study information: A prior study identified 110 million or so unique TCR beta sequences from around 180 million T cells. Points from the study as a whole: With later analysis, a missense DCLRE1C variant became linked to TCR beta V- and J-gene trimming. Later, an analysis showed that TCR beta chains associated with HLA were more clonally expanded than others that were equally common.

This clone was counted once. Its antigen is unidentified. Healthy bone marrow donors formed the donor group. Researchers ran the PCR with 60 Vbeta and 13 Jbeta primers. Only in-frame clones appear in the TCRdb table, and some are missing; sequencing was by immunoSEQ multiplex PCR. Seen here are fewer than 250,000 clones, more than 65% observed once, and the top ten hold 3% to 4%. V dropped 7 bases and J dropped 7 bases, with 20 bases sitting between them. This CDR3 comprises 15 residues. The germline V gene has CDR1 MNHEY and CDR2 SMNVEV (reference sequence). V and J are TRBV27 and TRBJ2-4; D is perhaps TRBD1 (7 bases). The sequence was obtained from a woman aged 30 to 39 in good health and CMV-seropositive. The material sequenced was PBMCs. This CDR3 reads CASTPRGVGRNIQYF. The CDR3, as DNA: TGTGCCAGCACTCCCAGGGGGGTTGGGAGGAACATTCAGTACTTC.